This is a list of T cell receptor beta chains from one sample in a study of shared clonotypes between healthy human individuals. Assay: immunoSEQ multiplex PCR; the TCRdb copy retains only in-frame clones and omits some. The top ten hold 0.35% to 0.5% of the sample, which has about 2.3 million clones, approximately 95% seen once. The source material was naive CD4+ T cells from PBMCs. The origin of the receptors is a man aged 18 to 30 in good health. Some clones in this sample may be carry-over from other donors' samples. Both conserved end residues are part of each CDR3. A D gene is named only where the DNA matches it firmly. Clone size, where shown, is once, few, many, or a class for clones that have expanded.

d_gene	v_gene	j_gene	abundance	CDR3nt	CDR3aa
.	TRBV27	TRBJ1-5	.	TGTGCCAGCAGCCCCACGGGGGGGTTGCCCCAGCATTTT	CASSPTGGLPQHF
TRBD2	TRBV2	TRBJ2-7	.	TGTGCCAGCAGTGAGGGGCTAGCGGGTGTTTTGGAGCAGTACTTC	CASSEGLAGVLEQYF
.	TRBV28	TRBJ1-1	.	TGTGCCAGCGTTGTTACAGCCCCCAACAAAGCTTTCTTT	CASVVTAPNKAFF
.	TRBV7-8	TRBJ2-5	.	TGTGCCAGCAGCTTAGGGACCCAAGAGACCCAGTACTTC	CASSLGTQETQYF
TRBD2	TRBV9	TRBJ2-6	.	TGTGCCAGCAGCGCCGGGACTAGCGGGAGTCGGTCTGGGGCCAACGTCCTGACTTTC	CASSAGTSGSRSGANVLTF
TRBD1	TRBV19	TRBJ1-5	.	TGTGCCAGTAGTACCACCCAGACAGGGGGCAATCAGCCCCAGCATTTT	CASSTTQTGGNQPQHF
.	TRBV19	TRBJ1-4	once	TGTGCCAGTCTTTCGGGAAATCGGGAAAAACTGTTTTTT	CASLSGNREKLFF
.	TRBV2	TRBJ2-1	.	TGTGCCAGCATGACCGGGACGACGTCACATGAGCAGTTCTTC	CASMTGTTSHEQFF
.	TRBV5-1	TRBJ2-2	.	TGCGCCAGCAGCTTGGTGGTAGTAAACACCGGGGAGCTGTTTTTT	CASSLVVVNTGELFF
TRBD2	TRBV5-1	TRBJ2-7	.	TGCGCCAGCAGCTTGGGACTAGCGGGAGTCACCCACGAGCAGTACTTC	CASSLGLAGVTHEQYF
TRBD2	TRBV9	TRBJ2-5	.	TGTGCCAGCAGCCTGGGACTAGCGGGAGGACAAGAGACCCAGTACTTC	CASSLGLAGGQETQYF
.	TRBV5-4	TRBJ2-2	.	TGTGCCAGCAGCGCGAGGCGGGAAAGCACCGGGGAGCTGTTTTTT	CASSARRESTGELFF
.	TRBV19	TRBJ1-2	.	TGTGCCTCAACATCCGTAGGCTATGGCTACACCTTC	CASTSVGYGYTF
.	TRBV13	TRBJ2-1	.	TGTGCCAGCAGCCCCGGGACTCCCTACAATGAGCAGTTCTTC	CASSPGTPYNEQFF
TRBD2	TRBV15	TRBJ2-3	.	TGTGCCACCAGCAGGGGAGGGTTCCGAGATACGCAGTATTTT	CATSRGGFRDTQYF
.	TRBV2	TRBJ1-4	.	TGTGCCAGCACTAACTCGGCCGGGACACCAACTAATGAAAAACTGTTTTTT	CASTNSAGTPTNEKLFF
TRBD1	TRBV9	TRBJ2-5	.	TGTGCCAGCAGCCCCCGACAGGGGGCTACAGGGGAGACCCAGTACTTC	CASSPRQGATGETQYF
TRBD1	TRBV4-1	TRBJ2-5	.	TGCGCCAGCAGCCAGTATTCGACAGGGATAGGAGAGACCCAGTACTTC	CASSQYSTGIGETQYF
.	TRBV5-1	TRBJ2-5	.	TGCGCCAGCAGGGTCCAGCAAGAGACCCAGTACTTC	CASRVQQETQYF
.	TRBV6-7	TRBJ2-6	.	TGTGCCAGCAACCGCTTTCACTCAGGGTTTGGGGCCAACGTCCTGACTTTC	CASNRFHSGFGANVLTF
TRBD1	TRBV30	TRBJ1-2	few	TGTGCCTGGAGTGTAAGCCAGGGGGTCAGTGGCTACACCTTC	CAWSVSQGVSGYTF
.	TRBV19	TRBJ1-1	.	TGTGCCAGTAGTTCCGTAACGGGAGGACTTGAAGCTTTCTTT	CASSSVTGGLEAFF
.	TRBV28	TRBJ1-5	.	TGTGCCAGCAGTCCCCCGGTGAATCAGCCCCAGCATTTT	CASSPPVNQPQHF
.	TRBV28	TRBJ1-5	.	TGTGCCAGCAGTTTGCGACCGCCGGAGCCCCAGCATTTT	CASSLRPPEPQHF
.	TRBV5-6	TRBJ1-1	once	TGTGCCAGCAGCTTGGACAGAACGAACACTGAAGCTTTCTTT	CASSLDRTNTEAFF
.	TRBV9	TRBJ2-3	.	TGTGCCAGCAGCCCTAGTTGGGGATCCGCAGATACGCAGTATTTT	CASSPSWGSADTQYF
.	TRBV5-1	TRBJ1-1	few	TGCGCCAGCAGCTTGAAACCGGACATGAACACTGAAGCTTTCTTT	CASSLKPDMNTEAFF
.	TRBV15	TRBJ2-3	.	TGTGCCACCAGCAGAGAGCCTTCAGATACGCAGTATTTT	CATSREPSDTQYF